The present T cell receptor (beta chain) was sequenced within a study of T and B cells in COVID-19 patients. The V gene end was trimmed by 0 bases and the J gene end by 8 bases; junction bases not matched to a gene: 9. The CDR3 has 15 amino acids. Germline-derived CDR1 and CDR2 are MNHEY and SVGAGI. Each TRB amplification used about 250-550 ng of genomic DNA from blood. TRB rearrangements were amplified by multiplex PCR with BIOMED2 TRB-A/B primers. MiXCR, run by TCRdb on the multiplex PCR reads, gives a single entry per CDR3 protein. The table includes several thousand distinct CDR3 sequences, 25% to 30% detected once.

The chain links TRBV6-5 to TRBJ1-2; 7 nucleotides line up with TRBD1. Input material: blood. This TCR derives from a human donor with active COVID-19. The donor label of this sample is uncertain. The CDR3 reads CASSYSRDSLGGYTF. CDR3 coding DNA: TGTGCCAGCAGTTACTCGAGGGACAGCTTAGGAGGCTACACCTTC.